At least ten counts were recorded for the clone carrying this T cell receptor (beta chain). This sample is drawn from a study of regulatory T cells in long-lasting Graves disease. Investigators prepared the TCR beta libraries by applying iRepertoire HTBI primers and Arm-PCR of CDR3 regions. One entry per CDR3 protein, called by TCRdb with MiXCR from the multiplex PCR reads. The data show roughly 510,000 distinct CDR3 sequences, about 16% seen once. Time point reported: newly diagnosed GD, antithyroid drugs for less than 3 months. PBMCs were the source of the RNA used for TCR sequencing. About 9.1 milliliters of peripheral blood went into EDTA tubes. The sample was also linked to a second study, of T cells in Graves' hyperthyroidism and ophthalmopathy. That source adds: The patients, who ranged from 18 to 65 in age, presented with newly diagnosed hyperthyroidism lasting under 2 months. Carried out on the TCR CDR3, a first-round RT-PCR used the HTBI primer set.

This clonotype originated in a young man with Graves disease. Sequences were derived from peripheral blood mononuclear cells (PBMCs), sampled at new diagnosis, from a patient treated with antithyroid drugs.

CDR3: CASSDGHMGAGELFF. The CDR3 DNA reads as TGTGCCAGCAGTGATGGACACATGGGGGCCGGGGAGCTGTTTTTT. The chain recombines TRBV2 with TRBJ2-2; D assignment may be TRBD1 or TRBD2 (5 bases each). Germline CDR1 reads SNHLY; CDR2 reads FYNNEI. V gave up 3 bases and J gave up 6 bases, with 14 bases separating them. This CDR3 is 15 amino acids long. The whole variable domain, remainder taken from reference TRBV2 and TRBJ2-2, is EPEVTQTPSHQVTQMGQEVILRCVPISNHLYFYWYRQILGQKVEFLVSFYNNEISEKSEIFDDQFSVERPDGSNFTLKIRSTKLEDSAMYFCASSDGHMGAGELFFGEGSRLTVL.